The T cell receptor beta chain under discussion was sequenced for a study of T cell responses to AZD1222 COVID-19 vaccine. General study points: The study sampled repertoires only after the peak T cell response. Seropositive status at baseline applied to only six AZD1222 recipients.

The table came from immunoSEQ multiplex PCR; TCRdb's copy has only in-frame clones and leaves some out. The sample records more than 110,000 clones, around nine tenths being singletons. A remark on this clone: Its antigen is currently unknown.

Germline CDR1 reads MDHEN; CDR2 reads SYDVKM. V lost 3 bases and J 0 bases, leaving 5 bases between the germline ends. The CDR3 is 13 residues long. The specimen was peripheral blood, collected on day 0 of AZD1222 vaccination. V gene TRBV28 combines with J gene TRBJ1-2; maybe TRBD1 (5 bases). This clonotype originated in an adult in good health. For the CDR3, the DNA is TGTGCCAGCAGTTTGGACACTAACTATGGCTACACCTTC. Encoded protein: CASSLDTNYGYTF.